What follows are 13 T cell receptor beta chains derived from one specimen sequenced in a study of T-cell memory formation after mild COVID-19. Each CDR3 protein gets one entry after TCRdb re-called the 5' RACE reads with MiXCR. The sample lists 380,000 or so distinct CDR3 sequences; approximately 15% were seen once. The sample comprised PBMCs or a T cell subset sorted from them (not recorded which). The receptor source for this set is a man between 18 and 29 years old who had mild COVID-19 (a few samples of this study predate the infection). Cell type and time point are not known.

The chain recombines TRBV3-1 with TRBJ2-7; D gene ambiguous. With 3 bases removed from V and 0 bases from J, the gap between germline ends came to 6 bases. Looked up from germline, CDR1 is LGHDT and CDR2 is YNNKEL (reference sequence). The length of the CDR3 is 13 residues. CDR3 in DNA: TGTGCCAGCAGCCAGCGCGGCTCCTACGAGCAGTACTTC. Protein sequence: CASSQRGSYEQYF.

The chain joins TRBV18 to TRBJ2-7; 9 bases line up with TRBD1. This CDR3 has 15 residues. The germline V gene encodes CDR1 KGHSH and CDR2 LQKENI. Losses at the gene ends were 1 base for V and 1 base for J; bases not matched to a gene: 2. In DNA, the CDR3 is TGTGCCAGCTCACCACGGACAGGGGCATCCTACGAGCAGTACGTC. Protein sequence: CASSPRTGASYEQYV.

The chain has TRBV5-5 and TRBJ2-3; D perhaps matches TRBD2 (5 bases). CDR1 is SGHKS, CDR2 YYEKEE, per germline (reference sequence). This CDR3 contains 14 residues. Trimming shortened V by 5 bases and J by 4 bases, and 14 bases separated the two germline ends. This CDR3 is CASRPSPSPDTQYF. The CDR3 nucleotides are TGTGCCAGCAGACCATCCCCTAGCCCAGATACGCAGTATTTT.

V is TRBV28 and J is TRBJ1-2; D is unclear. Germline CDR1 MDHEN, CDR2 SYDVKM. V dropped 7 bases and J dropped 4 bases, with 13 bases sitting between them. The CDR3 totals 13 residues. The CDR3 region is CASNPGVGYGYTF. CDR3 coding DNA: TGTGCCAGCAATCCCGGGGTTGGCTATGGCTACACCTTC.

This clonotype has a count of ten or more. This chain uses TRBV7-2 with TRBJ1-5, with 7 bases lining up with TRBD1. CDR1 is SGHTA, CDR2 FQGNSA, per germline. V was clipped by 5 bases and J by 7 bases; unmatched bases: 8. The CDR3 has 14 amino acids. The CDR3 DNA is TGTGCCAGCAGCCCTCGGACAGGAGGGCAGCCCCAGCATTTT. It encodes CASSPRTGGQPQHF.

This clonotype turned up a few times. CDR3 region: CATLNWDEQYF. The CDR3 coding sequence is TGTGCCACCCTTAACTGGGACGAGCAGTACTTC. This chain links TRBV6-5 with TRBJ2-7, with D unclear. CDR3 length equals 11 residues. Trimming stripped 10 bases from V and 5 bases from J, with 12 bases between. Germline values: CDR1 MNHEY, CDR2 SVGAGI.

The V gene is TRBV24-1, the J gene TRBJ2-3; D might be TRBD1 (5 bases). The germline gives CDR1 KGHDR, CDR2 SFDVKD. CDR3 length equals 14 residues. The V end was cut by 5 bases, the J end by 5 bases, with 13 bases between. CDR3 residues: CATSGNRRRDTQYF. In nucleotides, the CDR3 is TGTGCCACCAGTGGAAACAGGAGACGAGATACGCAGTATTTT.

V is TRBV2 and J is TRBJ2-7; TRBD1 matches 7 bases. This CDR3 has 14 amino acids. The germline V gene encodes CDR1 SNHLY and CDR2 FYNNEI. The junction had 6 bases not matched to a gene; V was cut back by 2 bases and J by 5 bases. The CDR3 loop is CASSEWIQGNEQYV. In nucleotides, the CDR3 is TGTGCCAGCAGTGAATGGATACAGGGGAACGAGCAGTACGTC.

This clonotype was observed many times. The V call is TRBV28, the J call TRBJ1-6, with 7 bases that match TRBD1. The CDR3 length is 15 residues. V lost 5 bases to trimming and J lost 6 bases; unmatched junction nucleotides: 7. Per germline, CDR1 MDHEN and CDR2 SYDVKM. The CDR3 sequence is CASSLQGRGNSPLHF. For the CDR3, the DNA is TGTGCCAGCAGTCTACAGGGGAGGGGTAATTCACCCCTCCACTTT. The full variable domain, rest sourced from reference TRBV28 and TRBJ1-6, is DVKVTQSSRYLVKRTGEKVFLECVQDMDHENMFWYRQDPGLGLRLIYFSYDVKMKEKGDIPEGYSVSREKKERFSLILESASTNQTSMYLCASSLQGRGNSPLHFGNGTRLTVT.

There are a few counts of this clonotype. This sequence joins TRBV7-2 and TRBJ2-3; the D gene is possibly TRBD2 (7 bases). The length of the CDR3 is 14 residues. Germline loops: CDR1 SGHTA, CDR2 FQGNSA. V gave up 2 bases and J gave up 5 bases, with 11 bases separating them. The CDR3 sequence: CASSLRGAVDTQYF. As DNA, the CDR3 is TGTGCCAGCAGCTTACGGGGGGCGGTAGATACGCAGTATTTT.

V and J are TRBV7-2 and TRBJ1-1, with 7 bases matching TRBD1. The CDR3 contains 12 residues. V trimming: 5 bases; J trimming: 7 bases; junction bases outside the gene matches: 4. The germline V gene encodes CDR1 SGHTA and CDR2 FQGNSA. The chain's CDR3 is CASSQGTVEAFF. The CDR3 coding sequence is TGTGCCAGCAGCCAAGGGACAGTTGAAGCTTTCTTT.

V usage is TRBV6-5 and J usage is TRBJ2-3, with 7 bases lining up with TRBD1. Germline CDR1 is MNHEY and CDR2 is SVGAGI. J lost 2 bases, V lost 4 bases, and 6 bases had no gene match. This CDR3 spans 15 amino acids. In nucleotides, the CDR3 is TGTGCCAGCAGTTTTTACAGGGGTTCCACAGATACGCAGTATTTT. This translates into CASSFYRGSTDTQYF.

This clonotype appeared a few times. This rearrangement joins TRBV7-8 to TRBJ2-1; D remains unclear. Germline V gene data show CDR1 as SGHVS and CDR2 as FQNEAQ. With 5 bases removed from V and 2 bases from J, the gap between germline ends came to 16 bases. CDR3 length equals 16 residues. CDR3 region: CASSEKGIDPYNEQFF. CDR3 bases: TGTGCCAGCAGCGAAAAAGGAATAGACCCCTACAATGAGCAGTTCTTC.